Below, 11 T cell receptor beta chains from the same sample are listed, as sequenced in a study of naive and memory T cell subsets. Broader study findings: Possibly reflecting memory cells re-expressing CD45RA, a few larger clonotypes occurred in naive repertoires, especially CD8.

An equimolar mix of two oligonucleotides served as the beta constant-region primer for TRBC1 and TRBC2. The ligated cDNA underwent four PCR rounds using SP2 and nested alpha and beta constant-region primers. TCRdb processed the UMI-ligation and nested PCR reads anew with MiXCR; each CDR3 protein has one entry. The sample yields roughly 92,000 distinct CDR3 sequences, over 9% seen once. Their recognized antigens are unknown. The sequenced sample was naive CD4+ T cells from blood. The receptors derive from a human donor in good health.

The rearrangement uses TRBV6-2 or TRBV6-3 and TRBJ2-7, with D possibly TRBD1 on 6 matching bases. Trimming cost V 4 bases and J 2 bases, with 12 bases left between them. In germline, CDR1 is MNHEY, CDR2 SVGEGT. There are 14 residues in the CDR3. The CDR3 nucleotides read TGTGCCAGCAGTTCGACAGGTTCTACCTACGAGCAGTACTTC. Residues: CASSSTGSTYEQYF.

This clonotype was counted between two and nine times. V usage is TRBV5-5 and J usage is TRBJ2-4; 7 bases align to TRBD2. The CDR3 length is 16 residues. Trimming cost V 3 bases and J 11 bases; bases outside gene matches: 17. Germline V gene data show CDR1 as SGHKS and CDR2 as YYEKEE (reference sequence). CDR3 nucleotides: TGTGCCAGCAGCTCCGGACGGGGGTGGGAGGGTTCCCTTCAGTACTTC. This gives the protein CASSSGRGWEGSLQYF.

The chain joins TRBV18 to TRBJ2-7, with a possible D match to TRBD1 (6 bases). The CDR3 extends over 14 amino acids. Between the trimmed V and J ends, which lost 3 bases and 5 bases, there was a span of 14 bases. Germline loops: CDR1 KGHSH, CDR2 LQKENI. The CDR3 sequence: CASSPLQGVHEQYF. CDR3 sequence (DNA): TGTGCCAGCTCACCTCTACAGGGTGTCCACGAGCAGTACTTC.

The chain is built from TRBV15 and TRBJ2-7; perhaps D is TRBD1 or TRBD2 (5 bases each). This CDR3 spans 13 amino acids. V lost 2 bases and J 3 bases, leaving 8 bases between the germline ends. CDR1 is LNHNV and CDR2 is YYDKDF in the germline V gene (reference sequence). The CDR3 coding sequence is TGTGCCACCAGCAGACCAGGGAGCTACGAGCAGTACTTC. This codes for CATSRPGSYEQYF.

This clonotype was counted only a few times. The J gene is TRBJ2-1, the V gene TRBV11-1; a possible D gene is TRBD2 (7 bases). The germline V gene has CDR1 SGHAT and CDR2 FQDESV (reference sequence). The ends were cut back, 3 bases at V and 6 bases at J, with 12 bases in the middle. This CDR3 has 14 residues. The CDR3 coding sequence is TGTGCCAGCAGCTTCGGCCGGGGGGCCAATGAGCAGTTCTTC. It specifies CASSFGRGANEQFF.

In this sample, this clonotype turned up many times. This chain connects TRBV28 to TRBJ1-3, with D perhaps matching TRBD1 (5 bases). Germline V gene data show CDR1 as MDHEN and CDR2 as SYDVKM. CDR3 length equals 14 residues. V gave up 3 bases and J gave up 4 bases, with 10 bases separating them. In DNA form, the CDR3 reads TGTGCCAGCAGTTTCGCAGGGTCCGGAAACACCATATATTTT. It is translated as CASSFAGSGNTIYF.

The chain uses TRBV7-2 and TRBJ2-7, with D unclear. With 4 bases removed from V and 2 bases from J, the gap between germline ends came to 9 bases. This CDR3 has 13 amino acids. CDR1 is SGHTA, CDR2 FQGNSA, per germline. The CDR3 spells CASSSRRAYEQYF. DNA of the CDR3: TGTGCCAGCAGCTCGAGACGCGCCTACGAGCAGTACTTC.

There are many counts of this clonotype. The chain employs TRBV27 and TRBJ2-3; unclear D gene. With 3 bases removed from V and 5 bases from J, the gap between germline ends came to 15 bases. Germline CDR1 and CDR2: MNHEY and SMNVEV (reference sequence). This CDR3 comprises 15 residues. The CDR3: CASSFGSPSGDTQYF. The CDR3 region has the DNA TGTGCCAGCAGTTTCGGTAGCCCGTCGGGAGATACGCAGTATTTT.

Here the CDR3 reads CASSRDRASTEAFF. The CDR3 DNA sequence: TGTGCCAGCAGCCGGGACAGGGCTAGCACTGAAGCTTTCTTT. The chain combines TRBV6-2 or TRBV6-3 with TRBJ1-1; 9 bases line up with TRBD1. V lost 6 bases to trimming and J lost 4 bases; unmatched junction nucleotides: 6. The CDR3 spans 14 residues. CDR1 is MNHEY and CDR2 is SVGEGT in the germline V gene.

This clonotype was recorded many times. The V call is TRBV20-1, the J call TRBJ2-2, with 10 positions matching TRBD2. The V segment lost 6 bases and the J segment 2 bases; nucleotides outside the gene matches: 3. CDR3 length equals 14 residues. Germline CDR1 and CDR2: DFQATT and SNEGSKA (reference sequence). The CDR3 is CSARTSGNTGELFF. The CDR3 DNA reads as TGCAGTGCCAGGACTAGCGGAAACACCGGGGAGCTGTTTTTT.

In this sample, this clonotype turned up a few times. The chain joins TRBV27 to TRBJ1-1; no reliable D call. The V end was cut by 7 bases, the J end by 1 base, with 22 bases between. Germline V gene sequence: CDR1 MNHEY, CDR2 SMNVEV (reference sequence). The CDR3 totals 17 residues. CDR3 sequence (DNA): TGTGCCAGCAACCGCGGGAGGGTGGTCGCCAAGAACACTGAAGCTTTCTTT. Its translation: CASNRGRVVAKNTEAFF.